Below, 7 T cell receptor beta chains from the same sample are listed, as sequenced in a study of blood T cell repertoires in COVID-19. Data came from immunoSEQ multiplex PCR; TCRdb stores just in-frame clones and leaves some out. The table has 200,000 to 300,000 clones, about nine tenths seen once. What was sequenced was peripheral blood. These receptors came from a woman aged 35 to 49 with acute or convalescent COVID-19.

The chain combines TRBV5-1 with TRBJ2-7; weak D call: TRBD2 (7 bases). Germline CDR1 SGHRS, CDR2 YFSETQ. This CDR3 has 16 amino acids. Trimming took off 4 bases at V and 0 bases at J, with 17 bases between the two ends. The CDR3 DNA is TGCGCCAGCAGCGGCAGGGAGGGGGGACACTCCTACGAGCAGTACGTC. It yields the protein CASSGREGGHSYEQYV.

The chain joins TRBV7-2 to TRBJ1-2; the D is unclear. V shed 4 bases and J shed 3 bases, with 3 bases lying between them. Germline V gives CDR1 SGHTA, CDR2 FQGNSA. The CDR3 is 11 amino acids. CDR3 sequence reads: CASSSYYGYTF. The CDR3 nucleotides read TGTGCCAGCAGCTCGTACTATGGCTACACCTTC. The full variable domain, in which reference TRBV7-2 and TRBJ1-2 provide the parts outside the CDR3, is GAGVSQSPSNKVTEKGKDVELRCDPISGHTALYWYRQSLGQGLEFLIYFQGNSAPDKSGLPSDRFSAERTGGSVSTLTIQRTQQEDSAVYLCASSSYYGYTFGSGTRLTVV.

CDR3 sequence reads: CATLNDRGLGYTF. The CDR3 DNA is TGTGCCACCCTGAATGACAGGGGGCTTGGCTACACCTTC. The gene calls are TRBV19 and TRBJ1-2; 10 nucleotides align to TRBD1. V lost 10 bases, J lost 7 bases, and 9 bases stayed unmatched. CDR3 length: 13 amino acids. The germline gives CDR1 LNHDA, CDR2 SQIVND (reference sequence).

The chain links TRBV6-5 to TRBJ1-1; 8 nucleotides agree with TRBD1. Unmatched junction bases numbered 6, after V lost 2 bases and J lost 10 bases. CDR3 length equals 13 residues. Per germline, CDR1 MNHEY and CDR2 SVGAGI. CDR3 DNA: TGTGCCAGCAGTTACCCAGGGGGCGCTGGAGCTTTCTTT. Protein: CASSYPGGAGAFF.

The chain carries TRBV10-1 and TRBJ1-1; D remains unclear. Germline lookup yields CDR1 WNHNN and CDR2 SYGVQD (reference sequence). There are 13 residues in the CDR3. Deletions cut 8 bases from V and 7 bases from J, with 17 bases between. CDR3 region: CASQKRVSDEAFF. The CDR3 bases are TGCGCCAGCCAAAAACGGGTCTCGGATGAAGCTTTCTTT.

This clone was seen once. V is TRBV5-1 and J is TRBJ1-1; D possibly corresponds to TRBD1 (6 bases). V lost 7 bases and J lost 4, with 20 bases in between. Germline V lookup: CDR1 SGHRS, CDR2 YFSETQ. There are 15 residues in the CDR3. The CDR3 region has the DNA TGCGCCAGCTCAGATTTTGGGGGCCGGGGCACTGAAGCTTTCTTT. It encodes CASSDFGGRGTEAFF.

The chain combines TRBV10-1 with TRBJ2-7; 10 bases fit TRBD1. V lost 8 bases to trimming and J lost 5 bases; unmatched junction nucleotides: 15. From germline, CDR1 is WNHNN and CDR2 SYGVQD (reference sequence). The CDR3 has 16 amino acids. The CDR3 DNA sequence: TGCGCCAGCGTCAAAGAACCGGGACAGGGGAACCACGAGCAGTACGTC. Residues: CASVKEPGQGNHEQYV.